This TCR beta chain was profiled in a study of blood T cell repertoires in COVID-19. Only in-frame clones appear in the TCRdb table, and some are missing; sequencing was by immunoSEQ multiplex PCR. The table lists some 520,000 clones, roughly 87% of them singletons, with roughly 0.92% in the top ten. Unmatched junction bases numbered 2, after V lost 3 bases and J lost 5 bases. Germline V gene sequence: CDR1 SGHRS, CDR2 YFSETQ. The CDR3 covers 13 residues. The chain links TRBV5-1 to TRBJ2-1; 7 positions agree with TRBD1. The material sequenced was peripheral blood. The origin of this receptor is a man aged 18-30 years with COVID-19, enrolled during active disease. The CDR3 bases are TGCGCCAGCAGCTGGACAGGTGACAATGAGCAGTTCTTC. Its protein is CASSWTGDNEQFF.